The entry below describes one T cell receptor beta chain. The sample comes from a study of T cells expressing NK-cell markers. Study summary: The sequencing cohort of eight donors included seven HCMV-seropositive individuals and one seronegative individual.

In generating TCR beta cDNA, 5'RACE template switching with UMIs was used. Reanalyzing the 5' RACE reads, TCRdb keeps one entry per CDR3 protein, without DNA. Its clone listing holds some 150,000 distinct CDR3 sequences. CDR1 and CDR2 from the germline V gene are KGHDR and SFDVKD. The CDR3 sequence is 17 residues long. Sample: blood T cells: a sorted CD56 or NKG2C T cell subset, CD4+ or CD8+ T cells, or bulk PBMC T cells (not recorded which). This chain uses TRBV24-1 with TRBJ2-1; TCRdb gives TRBD1 as the D gene, but with no DNA this cannot be confirmed. The receptor comes from a woman between 50 and 59 years old in good health. The CDR3 spells CATSDPGGTTKNNEQFF.